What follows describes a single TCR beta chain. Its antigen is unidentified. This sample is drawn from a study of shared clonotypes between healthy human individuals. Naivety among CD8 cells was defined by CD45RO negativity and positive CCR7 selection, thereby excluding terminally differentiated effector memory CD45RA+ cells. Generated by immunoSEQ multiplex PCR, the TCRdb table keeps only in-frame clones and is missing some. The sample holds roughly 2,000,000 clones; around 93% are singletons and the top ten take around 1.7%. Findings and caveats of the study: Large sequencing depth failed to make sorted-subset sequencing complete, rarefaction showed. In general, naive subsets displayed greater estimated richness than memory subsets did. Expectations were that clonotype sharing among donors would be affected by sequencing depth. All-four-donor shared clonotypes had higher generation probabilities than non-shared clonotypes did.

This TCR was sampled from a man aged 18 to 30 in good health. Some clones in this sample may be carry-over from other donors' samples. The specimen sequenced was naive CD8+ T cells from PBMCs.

This chain's CDR3 is CASSLGRNNQPQHF. CDR3 nucleotides: TGTGCCAGCAGCTTGGGGCGGAACAATCAGCCCCAGCATTTT. The gene calls are TRBV7-8 and TRBJ1-5, with D tentatively TRBD1 (5 bases). Trimming took off 3 bases at V and 3 bases at J, with 9 bases between the two ends. Germline V lookup: CDR1 SGHVS, CDR2 FQNEAQ. This CDR3 contains 14 residues. Combining the CDR3 with reference TRBV7-8 and TRBJ1-5 gives the whole variable domain GAGVSQSPRYKVAKRGQDVALRCDPISGHVSLFWYQQALGQGPEFLTYFQNEAQLDKSGLPSDRFFAERPEGSVSTLKIQRTQQEDSAVYLCASSLGRNNQPQHFGDGTRLSIL.